This TCR beta chain was identified in a study of T cells in Graves' hyperthyroidism and ophthalmopathy. The CDR3 has 17 residues. After removal of 5 bases from V and 1 base from J, the junction contained 5 bases not matched to a gene. CDR1 and CDR2 (germline): MDHEN, SYDVKM. Researchers took RNA transcripts and amplified the TCR beta CDR3 regions from them. Carried out on the TCR CDR3, a first-round RT-PCR used the HTBI primer set. MiXCR, applied by TCRdb to the multiplex PCR reads, yields one record per CDR3 protein. Of around 450,000 distinct CDR3 sequences in the sample, around a sixth were seen once. Ten or more counts support this clonotype.

The rearrangement joins TRBV28 to TRBJ2-3; 14 nucleotides align to TRBD2. The sequence came from a woman aged 18-29 years with Graves' hyperthyroidism. Sequencing input: blood. The chain's CDR3 is CASSRLAGGRGTDTQYF. The DNA for the CDR3 is TGTGCCAGCAGTCGACTAGCGGGGGGGCGGGGCACAGATACGCAGTATTTT.